This entry lists 2 T cell receptor beta chains sequenced from one sample in a study of T cells in Graves' hyperthyroidism and ophthalmopathy. Amplified regions were TCR beta CDR3 sequences from RNA transcripts. TCR CDR3 underwent first-round RT-PCR with the HTBI primer set. TCRdb fed the multiplex PCR reads into MiXCR, producing one record per CDR3 protein. The sample comprises over 500,000 distinct CDR3 sequences, 15% to 20% of which are singletons, and less than 30% rests with the top ten. The sample consisted of blood. These receptors were obtained from a woman between 25 and 40 years old with Graves' ophthalmopathy.

This clonotype was observed at least ten times. The chain couples TRBV18 to TRBJ2-7, with D possibly TRBD1 on 5 matching bases. The CDR3 has 13 residues. Trimming removed 0 bases from V and 4 bases from J, with 7 bases in between. Germline loops: CDR1 KGHSH, CDR2 LQKENI. The CDR3 sequence: CASSPPSGYEQYF. The CDR3 nucleotides read TGTGCCAGCTCACCACCGTCAGGGTACGAGCAGTACTTC. Supplemented by reference TRBV18 and TRBJ2-7, the full variable domain reads NAGVMQNPRHLVRRRGQEARLRCSPMKGHSHVYWYRQLPEEGLKFMVYLQKENIIDESGMPKERFSAEFPKEGPSILRIQQVVRGDSAAYFCASSPPSGYEQYFGPGTRLTVT.

This clonotype was detected many times. This rearrangement joins TRBV7-6 to TRBJ2-7, with D perhaps being TRBD1 or TRBD2 (5 bases each). This CDR3 has 14 amino acids. The germline gives CDR1 SGHVS, CDR2 FNYEAQ. Trimming shortened V by 6 bases and J by 7 bases, and 19 bases separated the two germline ends. The CDR3 nucleotides read TGTGCCAGCAGGAAGGACGGGACGGAACATGAGCAGTACTTC. The encoded protein is CASRKDGTEHEQYF.